Below are 2 T cell receptor beta chains sequenced from a single sample in a study of T cells after yellow fever vaccination. TCRdb re-called the 5' RACE reads with MiXCR, one entry per CDR3 protein. This sample carries 120,000 to 150,000 distinct CDR3 sequences, less than 9.5% of them seen once, and the ten largest clones take approximately 0.78%. This material consisted of CD4+ T cells sorted from PBMCs, taken 5 days after the yellow fever booster vaccination. The receptors derive from a man aged 30 to 45 who received the YFV17D yellow fever vaccine.

This clonotype was counted ten times or more. The gene calls are TRBV2 and TRBJ1-1; 7 positions match TRBD1. This CDR3 is built from 16 residues. J gave up 1 base and V 2 bases, and 7 bases lay outside the gene matches. Germline V gene data show CDR1 as SNHLY and CDR2 as FYNNEI. The chain's CDR3 is CASSEQGERPNTEAFF. The DNA of the CDR3 is TGTGCCAGCAGTGAACAGGGGGAAAGACCGAACACTGAAGCTTTCTTT.

This clonotype was counted between two and nine times. V is TRBV5-4 and J is TRBJ2-7, with 8 bases fitting TRBD1. This CDR3 contains 18 residues. V was clipped by 3 bases and J by 0 bases; unmatched bases: 14. The germline CDR1 and CDR2 sequences are SGHNT and YYREEE (reference sequence). The CDR3 region is CASSSRGRVPAGSYEQYF. CDR3 bases: TGTGCCAGCAGCTCCAGGGGGCGCGTACCAGCGGGCTCCTACGAGCAGTACTTC. The full variable domain, in which reference TRBV5-4 and TRBJ2-7 provide the parts outside the CDR3, is ETGVTQSPTHLIKTRGQQVTLRCSSQSGHNTVSWYQQALGQGPQFIFQYYREEENGRGNFPPRFSGLQFPNYSSELNVNALELDDSALYLCASSSRGRVPAGSYEQYFGPGTRLTVT.